A selection of T cell receptor beta chains follows, all from one sample in a study of shared T cell receptors in the human thymus. The protocol was immunoSEQ multiplex PCR, while the TCRdb copy is restricted to in-frame clones and leaves out a portion. Among hundreds of thousands of clones listed, approximately 87% were seen once. The sample was also linked to a second study, of human thymus T cells.

Material for sequencing was thymocytes. The receptors here all came from a boy under two years old with a congenital heart defect. The CDR3 runs from the conserved cysteine through the conserved F or W. Fields, in order: D gene, V gene, clone size, J gene, CDR3 DNA, CDR3 protein. A D gene is named only where the DNA matches it firmly. The listing skips clone size in some rows; elsewhere it reads once, few, many or a size class.

-	TRBV25-1	-	TRBJ2-7	TGTGCCAGCAGCCACCCTTTAGCCGGGGTGGGGGAGCAGTACTTC	CASSHPLAGVGEQYF
TRBD2	TRBV14	-	TRBJ2-7	TGTGCCAGCAGCCAAGCGGGGGGAACGGTCTACTACGAGCAGTACTTC	CASSQAGGTVYYEQYF
TRBD2	TRBV19	-	TRBJ2-3	TGTGCCAGTAGTATAAAGCCTAGCGGGAGTTGGCTGAGGAGCACAGATACGCAGTATTTT	CASSIKPSGSWLRSTDTQYF
-	TRBV9	once	TRBJ1-1	TGTGCCAGCAGCTCGGTCGAGAACACTGAAGCTTTCTTT	CASSSVENTEAFF
-	TRBV6-1	-	TRBJ2-3	TGTGCCAGCAATAGGCGGGTGAGAGGCCGAGATACGCAGTATTTT	CASNRRVRGRDTQYF
TRBD2	TRBV19	-	TRBJ2-1	TGTGCCAGTAGTATAGAGCGGGAGGGCCGTATGAATGAGCAGTTCTTC	CASSIEREGRMNEQFF
TRBD2	TRBV6-4	few	TRBJ2-2	TGTGCCAGCAGTGAAGCAGGGGTAGCGGGAAACACCGGGGAGCTGTTTTTT	CASSEAGVAGNTGELFF
TRBD1	TRBV27	-	TRBJ1-4	TGTGCCAGCACCAACGGGACAGGGGTCTTTGAAAAACTGTTTTTT	CASTNGTGVFEKLFF
TRBD2	TRBV7-2	-	TRBJ2-5	TGTGCCAGCACCTGGGAACCGGGACTAGCGGGGGAGACCCAGTACTTC	CASTWEPGLAGETQYF
-	TRBV4-3	-	TRBJ2-7	TGCGCCAGCAGCCAAAAGCCTTCGACAGAGCAGTACTTC	CASSQKPSTEQYF
-	TRBV27	-	TRBJ1-1	TGTGCCAGCAGTTTATTCCCAGGGATTGAAGCTTTCTTT	CASSLFPGIEAFF
-	TRBV4-3	-	TRBJ2-1	TGCGCCAGCAGCCAAGGGAATGGGCCCCCAGGCGACAATGAGCAGTTCTTC	CASSQGNGPPGDNEQFF
-	TRBV2	-	TRBJ2-1	TGTGCCAGCAGCCTGGGGGGACAGAACTCTAGGCGGGATGAGCAGTTCTTC	CASSLGGQNSRRDEQFF
TRBD2	TRBV28	-	TRBJ2-1	TGTGCCAGCAGTTGGGGGGGGAATGAGCAGTTCTTC	CASSWGGNEQFF
-	TRBV11-2	-	TRBJ2-7	TGTGCCAGCAGCTATAAGACAGGCGACCCAACCTCCTACGAGCAGTACTTC	CASSYKTGDPTSYEQYF
-	TRBV4-3	-	TRBJ2-3	TGCGCCAGCAGCCAAGTAGCCGGCGGGACAGATACGCAGTATTTT	CASSQVAGGTDTQYF
-	TRBV4-3	-	TRBJ2-7	TGCGCCAGCAGCATGCGGTTTGCCACCGAGGCCTACGAGCAGTACTTC	CASSMRFATEAYEQYF
TRBD1	TRBV28	few	TRBJ1-4	TGTGCCACCTTACGACCGGGACAGGGCAATGAAAAACTGTTTTTT	CATLRPGQGNEKLFF
TRBD1	TRBV29-1	-	TRBJ1-1	TGCAGCGTTGAAGATGACAGGGTTCTTGAAGCTTTCTTT	CSVEDDRVLEAFF
TRBD2	TRBV11-3	-	TRBJ2-3	TGTGCCAGCGGACCAAGGGGAGGGGGCACAGATACGCAGTATTTT	CASGPRGGGTDTQYF
TRBD1	TRBV6-4	-	TRBJ2-3	TGTGCCAGCAGACTGACAGGGATGACAGATACGCAGTATTTT	CASRLTGMTDTQYF